These 14 T cell receptor beta chains were all obtained from the same sample, sequenced in a study of cytomegalovirus exposure and HLA in healthy donors. PCR amplification relied on 60 Vbeta primers (plus 13 Jbeta primers). The assay was immunoSEQ multiplex PCR, and TCRdb's table has in-frame clones only and misses some. The top ten clones hold approximately 14% of a sample with 80,000 to 130,000 clones, roughly four fifths of them seen once. Sequenced material: PBMCs. The receptors stem from a male donor in good health and CMV-seropositive.

This chain joins TRBV6-1 and TRBJ2-7, with a tentative D call TRBD1 (6 bases). V lost 0 bases and J 2 bases, leaving 11 bases between the germline ends. The CDR3 extends over 15 amino acids. Germline CDR1 reads MNHNS; CDR2 reads SASEGT. The CDR3: CASSEAYRETYEQYF. As DNA, the CDR3 is TGTGCCAGCAGTGAAGCTTACAGGGAAACCTACGAGCAGTACTTC.

The CDR3: CASSERAGRDEKLFF. CDR3 DNA: TGTGCCAGCAGTGAAAGGGCAGGGAGGGATGAAAAACTGTTTTTT. V is TRBV6-1 and J is TRBJ1-4; D may be TRBD1 (5 bases). Trimming left V 2 bases short and J 6 bases short, with 13 bases between. Germline CDR1 MNHNS, CDR2 SASEGT. The CDR3 is 15 amino acids.

This sequence joins TRBV4-3 and TRBJ1-4, with 7 bases lining up with TRBD1. Germline CDR1 is LGHNA and CDR2 is YSLEER. The CDR3 consists of 14 residues. V shed 9 bases and J 4 bases; nucleotides not matched to a gene: 8. This CDR3 is CARSDDRVNEKLFF. The CDR3 DNA is TGCGCCAGGAGTGACGACAGGGTTAATGAAAAACTGTTTTTT.

This rearrangement joins TRBV15 to TRBJ1-6; perhaps TRBD1 as D (6 bases). Trimming stripped 0 bases from V and 6 bases from J, with 9 bases between. Germline CDR1 LNHNV, CDR2 YYDKDF (reference sequence). The CDR3 runs 15 residues. The CDR3 protein is CATSRDTRGNSPLHF. CDR3 bases: TGTGCCACCAGCAGAGATACCAGGGGTAATTCACCCCTCCACTTT.

This clone has only a few counts. The chain employs TRBV29-1 and TRBJ2-5; TRBD2 is a possible D gene (5 bases). Trimming cost V 6 bases and J 5 bases, with 10 bases left between them. Germline CDR1 reads SQVTM; CDR2 reads ANQGSEA. The CDR3 spans 11 residues. The CDR3 protein is CSVRTGETQYF. The DNA for the CDR3 is TGCAGCGTCCGGACGGGGGAGACCCAGTACTTC. The full variable domain, its missing parts supplied by reference TRBV29-1 and TRBJ2-5, is SAVISQKPSRDICQRGTSLTIQCQVDSQVTMMFWYRQQPGQSLTLIATANQGSEATYESGFVIDKFPISRPNLTFSTLTVSNMSPEDSSIYLCSVRTGETQYFGPGTRLLVL.

CDR3 amino acids: CASSSRDRAFYGYTF. CDR3 in DNA: TGTGCCAGCAGCTCCCGGGACAGGGCTTTTTATGGCTACACCTTC. This rearrangement joins TRBV5-4 to TRBJ1-2; 9 bases map to TRBD1. Germline values: CDR1 SGHNT, CDR2 YYREEE (reference sequence). Trimming cost V 3 bases and J 5 bases; bases outside gene matches: 8. The CDR3 runs 15 residues.

As concerns this clone: One junction end disagrees with the germline gene, perhaps due to a read error. The CDR3 loop is CVSSLRLWNEQFF. The CDR3 coding sequence is TGTGTCAGCAGCTTACGGTTATGGAATGAGCAGTTCTTC. The chain joins TRBV5-6 to TRBJ2-1; D is unresolved. Germline V CDR1 and CDR2: SGHDT, YYEEEE. The length of the CDR3 is 13 residues. Full variable domain (remainder filled in from reference TRBV5-6 and TRBJ2-1): DAGVTQSPTHLIKTRGQQVTLRCSPKSGHDTVSWYQQALGQGPQFIFQYYEEEERQRGNFPDRFSGHQFPNYSSELNVNALLLGDSALYLCVSSLRLWNEQFFGPGTRLTVL.

The rearrangement uses TRBV4-2 and TRBJ2-3; TRBD2 matches 8 bases. V shed 4 bases and J 5 bases; nucleotides not matched to a gene: 5. This CDR3 has 14 amino acids. CDR1 LGHNA and CDR2 YNFKEQ come from the germline V gene. The CDR3 DNA is TGTGCCAGCAGCCGGGGGGCGGGGGGAGATACGCAGTATTTT. This gives the protein CASSRGAGGDTQYF.

V usage is TRBV6-5 and J usage is TRBJ2-4; 12 bases match TRBD1. The CDR3 loop spans 15 amino acids. The V gene's germline CDR1 is MNHEY and CDR2 SVGAGI. V shed 0 bases and J 12 bases; nucleotides not matched to a gene: 6. The DNA for the CDR3 is TGTGCCAGCAGTTACTCCGGGACAGGGGGCGAGTATCAGTACTTC. It codes for CASSYSGTGGEYQYF.

The gene calls are TRBV18 and TRBJ1-1; D might be TRBD1 (5 bases). The CDR3 totals 14 residues. The germline CDR1 and CDR2 sequences are KGHSH and LQKENI. Trimming shortened V by 3 bases and J by 1 base, and 9 bases separated the two germline ends. The CDR3 sequence is CASSPNRRNTEAFF. In DNA form, the CDR3 reads TGTGCCAGCTCACCGAACAGGCGGAACACTGAAGCTTTCTTT.

At least ten counts were recorded for this clone. This chain uses TRBV30 with TRBJ1-6; tentative D call: TRBD1 (5 bases). The CDR3 runs 14 residues. CDR1 GTSNPN and CDR2 SVGIG come from the germline V gene (reference sequence). V lost 4 bases and J lost 10, with 17 bases in between. DNA for the CDR3: TGTGCCTGGAATCAGGCAGGGAGGTCGTCACCCCTCCACTTT. It codes for CAWNQAGRSSPLHF.

About this clone itself: Distinct nucleotide sequences in the sample also encode this CDR3. The CDR3 loop reads CSVEKLAGGDNEQFF. The CDR3 DNA reads TGCAGCGTTGAAAAGCTAGCGGGGGGAGACAATGAGCAGTTCTTC. This sequence joins TRBV29-1 and TRBJ2-1, with TRBD2 identical over 11 bases. The germline V gene encodes CDR1 SQVTM and CDR2 ANQGSEA. V was pared by 2 bases and J by 5 bases, with 5 bases of the junction left unmatched. The length of the CDR3 is 15 residues.

This clone has a handful of counts. The chain uses TRBV28 and TRBJ1-5, with D perhaps TRBD1 (6 bases). Germline CDR1 reads MDHEN; CDR2 reads SYDVKM. CDR3 size: 12 residues. Trimming stripped 5 bases from V and 6 bases from J, with 8 bases between. CDR3 sequence reads: CASSNRAQPQHF. The CDR3 DNA is TGTGCCAGCAGTAACAGGGCTCAGCCCCAGCATTTT.

The J gene is TRBJ1-1, the V gene TRBV11-3; no definite D call. The V and J ends lost 5 bases and 0 bases respectively, with 7 bases between them. Per the germline V gene, CDR1 is SGHNT and CDR2 is YENEEA. The CDR3 totals 13 residues. CDR3 sequence reads: CASSLTMNTEAFF. DNA for the CDR3: TGTGCCAGCAGCCTAACTATGAACACTGAAGCTTTCTTT.